The T cell receptor (beta chain) described here comes from a study of shared clonotypes between healthy human individuals. Study-level information: Donors had three CD4 naive, three CD4 memory, two CD8 naive and one CD8 memory plate apiece.

To note about this clone: Its antigen is not identified.

Germline-derived CDR1 and CDR2 are LNHNV and YYDKDF (reference sequence). V shed 0 bases, J shed 3 bases, and the junction held 5 bases outside the gene matches. This CDR3 comprises 16 residues. CD45RO-negative cells were positively selected for CCR7, leaving out terminally differentiated effector memory CD45RA+ cells. Donors comprised healthy HIV-negative adults lacking recent acute infections or vaccinations. Profiled with immunoSEQ multiplex PCR; TCRdb holds only in-frame clones, not every one. The sample carries about 2 million clones, roughly 95% recorded once. General observations from the study: Non-shared clonotypes were found to have lower generation probabilities than the clonotypes that were shared by all four of the sorted-subset donors. Sequencing depth was expected to affect clonotype sharing among donors.

The sequence was collected from a man aged 18-30 years in good health. Sequencing was done on a sample of naive CD8+ T cells sorted from blood. The genes are TRBV15 and TRBJ1-5, with TRBD1 matching over 7 bases. The CDR3 nucleotides are TGTGCCACCAGCAGAGATGGACAGGTAGACAATCAGCCCCAGCATTTT. This codes for CATSRDGQVDNQPQHF.